The entry below gives a single T cell receptor beta chain sequence along with its context. Its antigen is undetermined. By way of CD45RO/CCR7/CD25/CD127/CD95/CD27, the CD4+ regulatory, stem cell-like memory, central memory and naive cells were sorted. This entry is derived from a study of beta chain features in type 1 diabetes. In the study overall: Examined across all samples were some 99 million sorted cells.

General study findings and limits: Significant though moderate, a shortening of TCRB CDR3s appeared in all four CD4+ subsets of Type 1 diabetes patients. Relative to healthy donors, patients appeared to have naive, central memory and Treg TCRB repertoires that were more similar. Reduced insertions and increased deletions marked VDJ junctions in type 1 diabetes patients.

Expressed TCRB transcripts were sequenced, since all the RNA that had been isolated was reverse transcribed. Method: immunoSEQ multiplex PCR; TCRdb's copy keeps in-frame clones and lacks some. The table shows around 650,000 clones, with 9.5% to 15% occurring only once. Sequencing was done on a sample of naive CD4+ T cells from blood. The source of this sequence is a man aged 30 to 39 with type 1 diabetes.

The CDR3 DNA reads as TGCGCCAGCAGCTTGGCTTTAGGGGACGCCTACGAGCAGTACTTC. It yields the protein CASSLALGDAYEQYF. The chain is built from TRBV5-1 and TRBJ2-7; D may correspond to TRBD1 or TRBD2 (5 bases each). V dropped 0 bases and J dropped 2 bases, with 12 bases sitting between them. The CDR3 has 15 amino acids. Germline CDR1 and CDR2: SGHRS and YFSETQ.